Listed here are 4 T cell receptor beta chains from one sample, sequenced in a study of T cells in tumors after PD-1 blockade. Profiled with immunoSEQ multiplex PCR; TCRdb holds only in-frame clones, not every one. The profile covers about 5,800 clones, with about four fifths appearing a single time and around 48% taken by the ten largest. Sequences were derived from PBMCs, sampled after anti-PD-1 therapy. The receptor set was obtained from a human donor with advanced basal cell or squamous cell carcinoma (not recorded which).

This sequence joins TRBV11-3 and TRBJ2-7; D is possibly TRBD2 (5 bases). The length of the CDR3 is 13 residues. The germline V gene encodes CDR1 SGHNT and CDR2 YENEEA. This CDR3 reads CAVCRGQSYEQYF. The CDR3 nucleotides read TGTGCTGTCTGCCGGGGTCAGAGTTACGAGCAGTACTTC.

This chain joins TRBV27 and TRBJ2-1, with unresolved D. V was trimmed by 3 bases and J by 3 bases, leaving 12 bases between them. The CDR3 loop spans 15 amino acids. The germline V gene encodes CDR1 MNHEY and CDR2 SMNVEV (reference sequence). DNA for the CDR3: TGTGCCAGCAGTTTGGGTGTTAACAGCTACAATGAGCAGTTCTTC. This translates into CASSLGVNSYNEQFF.

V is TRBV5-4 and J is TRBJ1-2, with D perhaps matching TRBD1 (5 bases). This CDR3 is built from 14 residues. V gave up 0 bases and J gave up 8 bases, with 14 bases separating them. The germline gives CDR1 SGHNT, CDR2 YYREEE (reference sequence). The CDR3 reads CASSLDGRAGGYTF. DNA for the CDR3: TGTGCCAGCAGCTTGGATGGCAGGGCAGGCGGCTACACCTTC.

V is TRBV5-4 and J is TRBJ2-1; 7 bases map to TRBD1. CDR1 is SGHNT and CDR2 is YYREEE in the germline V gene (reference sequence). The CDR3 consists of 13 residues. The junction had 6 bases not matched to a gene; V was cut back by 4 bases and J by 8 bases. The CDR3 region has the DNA TGTGCCAGCAGCGTCCGGGACAGTGATGAGCAGTTCTTC. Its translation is CASSVRDSDEQFF.